Listed below are T cell receptor beta chains from one sample, sequenced in a study of blood T cell repertoires in COVID-19. Some clones are missing from TCRdb's copy, which holds only in-frame ones; the method was immunoSEQ multiplex PCR. Of some 150,000 clones listed, 80% to 90% are singletons. Sequenced: peripheral blood. The receptors originated from a human donor with acute or convalescent COVID-19. The donor label of this sample is uncertain. Both conserved end residues are part of each CDR3. D genes are given only for firm matches. Clone sizes are given selectively: once, few, many, or a class where the clone is expanded.

>TRBD1|TRBV6-5|TRBJ1-3|-
TGTGCCAGCGACAGGGGGAAAGGAAACACCATATATTTT
CASDRGKGNTIYF
>TRBD1|TRBV10-3|TRBJ1-6|-
TGTGCCATCAGCGACAGGGACAGTTCACCCCTCCACTTT
CAISDRDSSPLHF
>-|TRBV19|TRBJ1-1|once
TGTGCCAGTACCCAAGGGCGGGGATCCAACACTGAAGCTTTCTTT
CASTQGRGSNTEAFF
>TRBD2|TRBV4-2|TRBJ2-1|few
TGTGCCAGCAGCCAGACGACCGGGACTAGCGCCTACAATGAGCAGTTCTTC
CASSQTTGTSAYNEQFF
>-|TRBV6-5|TRBJ1-6|-
TGTGCCAGCCAACCGGGGGTAGGTGATTCACCCCTCCACTTT
CASQPGVGDSPLHF
>TRBD1|TRBV12-3/TRBV12-4|TRBJ2-5|once
TGTGCCAGCAGTCGACAGGGTCGGGAGACCCAGTACTTC
CASSRQGRETQYF
>TRBD2|TRBV13|TRBJ2-1|-
TGTGCCAGCAGAACTAGCGATTCCTACAATGAGCAGTTCTTC
CASRTSDSYNEQFF
>TRBD1|TRBV15|TRBJ1-1|-
TGTGCCACTGGGACAGTCTTTAACACTGAAGCTTTCTTT
CATGTVFNTEAFF
>TRBD1|TRBV6-1|TRBJ1-2|-
TGTGCCAGCAGTGAACCCGGGACAGATTATGGCTACACCTTC
CASSEPGTDYGYTF
>-|TRBV4-1|TRBJ1-6|-
TGCGCCAGCAGAGTCGAGAGCTCCTATAATTCACCCCTCCACTTT
CASRVESSYNSPLHF
>-|TRBV29-1|TRBJ2-5|-
TGCAGCTGCGGGGGCCTCCAAGAGACCCAGTACTTC
CSCGGLQETQYF
>-|TRBV4-1|TRBJ2-4|-
TGCGCCAGCAGCCAAGCTAGACAGAAAAACATTCAGTACTTC
CASSQARQKNIQYF
>TRBD1|TRBV5-4|TRBJ2-7|-
TGTGCCAGCAGCTCGCGGGACAGGCATCTCCTATACGAGCAGTACTTC
CASSSRDRHLLYEQYF
>TRBD1|TRBV5-1|TRBJ1-4|-
TGCGCCAGCAGCTCGACAGGGCGGTCTACAACTAATGAAAAACTGTTTTTT
CASSSTGRSTTNEKLFF
>TRBD1|TRBV6-6|TRBJ2-5|-
TGTGCCAGCAGTTACGGACAGGGTGGGCAAGAGACCCAGTACTTC
CASSYGQGGQETQYF
>TRBD1|TRBV3-1/TRBV3-2|TRBJ1-2|-
TGTGCCAGCAGCCTTGACAGGGGTTCTTATGGCTACACCTTC
CASSLDRGSYGYTF
>TRBD1|TRBV5-4|TRBJ1-6|-
TGTGCTACCAGGGACAGCCTAATGAGCTCCTATAATTCACCCCTCCACTTT
CATRDSLMSSYNSPLHF